Following are 31 T cell receptor beta chains from one sample sequenced in a study of T cells in Graves' hyperthyroidism and ophthalmopathy. RNA transcripts gave rise to amplified TCR beta CDR3 regions. The HTBI primer set served for first-round RT-PCR of the TCR CDR3. TCRdb re-analysed the multiplex PCR reads in MiXCR, keeping a single row per CDR3 protein. The sample includes just under 750,000 distinct CDR3 sequences, around 40% of them seen just once. The material sequenced was blood. Receptors were obtained from a woman aged 40 to 49 with Graves' hyperthyroidism.

In this sample, this clonotype turned up many times. The gene calls are TRBV7-9 and TRBJ1-1; D gene uncertain. The V end lost 5 bases, the J end lost 7 bases, and 11 bases lay between the germline ends. This CDR3 is built from 12 residues. CDR1 and CDR2 (germline): SEHNR, FQNEAQ (reference sequence). CDR3 sequence (DNA): TGTGCCAGCAGCCCCACCGGGAATGAAGCTTTCTTT. This sequence encodes CASSPTGNEAFF. Based on the CDR3 plus reference TRBV7-9 and TRBJ1-1, the full variable domain is DTGVSQNPRHKITKRGQNVTFRCDPISEHNRLYWYRQTLGQGPEFLTYFQNEAQLEKSRLLSDRFSAERPKGSFSTLEIQRTEQGDSAMYLCASSPTGNEAFFGQGTRLTVV.

This clonotype was counted at least ten times. The CDR3 DNA follows: TGTGCCAGCAGCTACGGACAGGGAGGAAACACCATATATTTT. Protein product: CASSYGQGGNTIYF. This chain uses TRBV7-9 with TRBJ1-3; TRBD1 agrees at 8 bases. Germline lookup yields CDR1 SEHNR and CDR2 FQNEAQ (reference sequence). J lost 4 bases, V lost 4 bases, and 3 bases had no gene match. CDR3 length: 14 amino acids.

There are many counts of this clonotype. V gene TRBV7-9 combines with J gene TRBJ2-5; D is undetermined. V was cut by 4 bases and J by 2 bases, with 20 bases left in between. The CDR3 has 17 residues. Germline CDR1 SEHNR, CDR2 FQNEAQ (reference sequence). This CDR3 is CASSSKRIRAPQETQYF. CDR3 bases: TGTGCCAGCAGCTCGAAACGAATCAGAGCCCCACAAGAGACCCAGTACTTC.

This clonotype was counted between two and nine times. The genes are TRBV20-1 and TRBJ1-5; perhaps TRBD1 as D (5 bases). Germline V lookup: CDR1 DFQATT, CDR2 SNEGSKA (reference sequence). The CDR3 runs to 16 residues. V was pared by 0 bases and J by 0 bases, with 12 bases between. DNA of the CDR3: TGCAGTGCTAGAGACCCCCGGGGGAGTAGCAATCAGCCCCAGCATTTT. Translated, it gives CSARDPRGSSNQPQHF.

The rearrangement uses TRBV7-2 and TRBJ2-2; D is ambiguous. CDR3 size: 16 residues. Deletions cut 3 bases from V and 0 bases from J, with 11 bases between. CDR1 SGHTA and CDR2 FQGNSA come from the germline V gene. This CDR3 is CASSFYLNANTGELFF. DNA of the CDR3: TGTGCCAGCAGCTTTTATTTAAACGCGAACACCGGGGAGCTGTTTTTT.

V is TRBV7-2 and J is TRBJ2-2; a weak D match, TRBD2 (6 bases). The CDR3 totals 16 residues. CDR1 is SGHTA and CDR2 is FQGNSA in the germline V gene. Trimming cost V 5 bases and J 4 bases, with 17 bases left between them. CDR3 in amino acids: CASSPGGNAGTGELFF. The CDR3 DNA sequence: TGTGCCAGCAGCCCCGGCGGGAACGCGGGCACCGGGGAGCTGTTTTTT.

This clonotype was recorded at least ten times. This rearrangement joins TRBV4-2 to TRBJ1-1; D possibly corresponds to TRBD1 (6 bases). Germline CDR1 LGHNA, CDR2 YNFKEQ. V was shortened by 0 bases and J by 1 base, with 9 bases between the two germline ends. This CDR3 contains 15 residues. CDR3 nucleotide sequence: TGTGCCAGCAGCCAAGAAGGGACAAGGAACACTGAAGCTTTCTTT. Translating gives CASSQEGTRNTEAFF.

This clonotype was seen only a few times. A single base separates this from a much larger clone, so it may be a read error. Written as DNA, the CDR3 is TGTGCCATCAGTCACGATACGTATGGCTACACCTTC. This codes for CAISHDTYGYTF. The chain is built from TRBV10-3 and TRBJ1-2; D is undetermined. The germline V and J ends were trimmed by 5 bases and 5 bases, with 9 bases remaining between them. In germline, CDR1 is ENHRY, CDR2 SYGVKD. This CDR3 has 12 residues.

The rearrangement links TRBV10-3 to TRBJ1-2, with D possibly TRBD1 on 5 matching bases. The CDR3 contains 15 residues. Trimming took 1 base from V and 4 from J, leaving 13 bases between them. Germline V gives CDR1 ENHRY, CDR2 SYGVKD. CDR3 in amino acids: CAISEWGPRAYGYTF. DNA for the CDR3: TGTGCCATCAGTGAGTGGGGACCGAGAGCCTATGGCTACACCTTC.

This clonotype was counted many times. The V and J genes are TRBV19 and TRBJ1-2, with unresolved D. Trimming shortened V by 4 bases and J by 5 bases, and 8 bases separated the two germline ends. CDR1 LNHDA and CDR2 SQIVND come from the germline V gene (reference sequence). The CDR3 extends over 12 amino acids. The DNA of the CDR3 is TGTGCCAGTAGTACCGGGGATTATGGCTACACCTTC. Its protein is CASSTGDYGYTF.

This clonotype was seen many times. The rearrangement links TRBV7-2 to TRBJ1-1, with 7 bases identical to TRBD1. This CDR3 is 16 amino acids long. V gave up 5 bases and J gave up 4 bases; unmatched junction bases: 13. Per the germline V gene, CDR1 is SGHTA and CDR2 is FQGNSA. CDR3 sequence (DNA): TGTGCCAGCAGCCCCGACAGGGATCGTGTGGGCACTGAAGCTTTCTTT. Translating gives CASSPDRDRVGTEAFF.

In its sample, this clonotype was seen many times. At one end the junction does not follow the germline gene, possibly because of a read error. V and J are TRBV15 and TRBJ1-2, with D hard to call. The CDR3 contains 11 residues. Germline V gene lookup returns CDR1 LNHNV and CDR2 YYDKDF (reference sequence). The DNA of the CDR3 is TGTGCCACCAGCAGACTTTACCAACTCGCCTTC. It is translated as CATSRLYQLAF.

This chain joins TRBV4-3 and TRBJ1-5; no reliable D call. Germline V gives CDR1 LGHNA, CDR2 YSLEER. Deletions cut 0 bases from V and 5 bases from J, with 8 bases between. The CDR3 runs to 14 residues. The chain's CDR3 is CASSQDYGDQPQHF. CDR3 coding DNA: TGCGCCAGCAGCCAAGATTACGGAGATCAGCCCCAGCATTTT.

The chain couples TRBV5-1 to TRBJ2-3, with 7 bases aligning to TRBD2. Germline trimming cut 2 bases from V and 0 bases from J; bases unmatched to any gene: 3. This CDR3 is built from 15 residues. The germline V gene has CDR1 SGHRS and CDR2 YFSETQ. The CDR3 is CASSFQRGSTDTQYF. CDR3 sequence (DNA): TGCGCCAGCAGCTTTCAGCGGGGAAGCACAGATACGCAGTATTTT.

This clonotype was seen more than once but under ten times. This CDR3 is CASLGNSMRAFF. The CDR3 DNA is TGTGCCAGCTTGGGCAACTCCATGCGGGCTTTCTTT. This chain links TRBV6-2 or TRBV6-3 with TRBJ1-1; D gene unclear. Trimming removed 8 bases from V and 11 bases from J, with 18 bases in between. The CDR3 has 12 residues. The V gene's germline CDR1 is MNHEY and CDR2 SVGEGT.

The chain uses TRBV6-2 or TRBV6-3 and TRBJ2-5; D might be TRBD2 (6 bases). There are 11 residues in the CDR3. CDR1 is MNHEY and CDR2 is SVGEGT in the germline V gene. The ends were cut back, 11 bases at V and 1 base at J, with 8 bases in the middle. CDR3 in amino acids: CADGSQETQYF. CDR3 nucleotides: TGTGCCGACGGGAGCCAAGAGACCCAGTACTTC.

Of note for this clonotype: This may be a read error: a much more frequent sequence differs by one nucleotide. The chain is built from TRBV7-2 and TRBJ2-7; the D is unclear. The CDR3 contains 12 residues. Germline V gene sequence: CDR1 SGHTA, CDR2 FQGNSA. The chain's CDR3 is CASSTSSGERYF. The CDR3 DNA sequence: TGTGCCAGCAGCACCAGTAGTGGCGAGCGGTACTTC.

This clonotype appeared many times. This chain joins TRBV11-3 and TRBJ1-2, with D perhaps matching TRBD1 (5 bases). Germline CDR1 reads SGHNT; CDR2 reads YENEEA. The CDR3 totals 13 residues. The V end lost 5 bases, the J end lost 4 bases, and 11 bases lay between the germline ends. For the CDR3, the DNA is TGTGCCAGCAGCCCTGGGGCGGGCTATGGCTACACCTTC. Translated: CASSPGAGYGYTF.

In regard to this clonotype: This may arise from a read error, as a much more abundant clone is one base away. The chain uses TRBV15 and TRBJ2-5, with D maybe TRBD1 (6 bases). CDR3 size: 14 residues. Germline assignment: CDR1 LNHNV and CDR2 YYDKDF (reference sequence). The CDR3 here is CPTSRGQIGETQYF. The DNA for the CDR3 is TGTCCCACCAGCAGAGGACAGATAGGAGAGACCCAGTACTTC.

On this clonotype: A much larger clone is a single base away; this may be a read error. This sequence joins TRBV20-1 and TRBJ2-5; D gene uncertain. V was trimmed by 3 bases and J by 1 base, leaving 15 bases between them. Germline V lookup: CDR1 DFQATT, CDR2 SNEGSKA (reference sequence). This CDR3 is 15 amino acids long. As DNA, the CDR3 is TGCAGTGCTAGTACCCACGGCGCCGCCCAAGAGACCCAGTACTTC. Protein sequence: CSASTHGAAQETQYF.

The chain carries TRBV19 and TRBJ2-5; D may correspond to TRBD1 or TRBD2 (5 bases each). V lost 9 bases, J lost 1 base, and 21 bases lay in between. The CDR3 length is 16 residues. Germline CDR1 reads LNHDA; CDR2 reads SQIVND (reference sequence). CDR3: CASSPLGPGIQETQYF. CDR3 bases: TGTGCCAGCTCACCACTGGGACCAGGCATCCAAGAGACCCAGTACTTC.

As regards this clonotype: It may be a read error: a sequence one base away is much more abundant. The chain has TRBV2 and TRBJ1-4, with D unresolved. This CDR3 has 13 amino acids. V shed 5 bases and J shed 5 bases, with 9 bases lying between them. Germline loops: CDR1 SNHLY, CDR2 FYNNEI. The CDR3 DNA follows: TGTGCCAGCAGTTCCCAGGACAATGAAAAACTGTTTTTT. Residues: CASSSQDNEKLFF.

This sequence joins TRBV11-1 and TRBJ1-1; D is undetermined. Germline CDR1 reads SGHAT; CDR2 reads FQDESV (reference sequence). CDR3 length equals 13 residues. Between the trimmed V and J ends, which lost 4 bases and 3 bases, there was a span of 9 bases. CDR3 nucleotide sequence: TGTGCCAGCAGCTCAGCGGGTTACACTGAAGCTTTCTTT. Amino acid sequence: CASSSAGYTEAFF.

Concerning this clonotype itself: A read error is possible here, since a much larger clone lies one base away. The J gene is TRBJ1-6, the V gene TRBV7-9; 10 positions agree with TRBD1. CDR1 is SEHNR, CDR2 FQNEAQ, per germline (reference sequence). The V segment lost 6 bases and the J segment 0 bases; nucleotides outside the gene matches: 8. This CDR3 comprises 18 residues. Here the CDR3 reads CASSSLGTGVSYNSPLHF. CDR3 sequence (DNA): TGTGCCAGCAGTAGCTTAGGGACAGGGGTCTCCTATAATTCACCCCTCCACTTT.

Note on this clonotype: A read error may produce the germline difference seen at one junction end. This CDR3 is CASSPRDRDYGHTF. In DNA form, the CDR3 reads TGTGCCAGCAGCCCCCGGGACAGGGATTATGGCCACACCTTC. This sequence joins TRBV7-9 and TRBJ1-2; 9 bases are a match to TRBD1. Germline CDR1 and CDR2: SEHNR and FQNEAQ (reference sequence). The CDR3 runs 14 residues.

The gene calls are TRBV7-8 and TRBJ2-2, with 10 positions matching TRBD1. Unmatched junction bases numbered 7, after V lost 5 bases and J lost 7 bases. Germline V gene data show CDR1 as SGHVS and CDR2 as FQNEAQ. The CDR3 runs 15 residues. CDR3 in DNA: TGTGCCAGCAGCGTCGGGACAGGGGTCATCGGGGAGCTGTTTTTT. Residues: CASSVGTGVIGELFF.

As concerns this clonotype: This may come from a read error, since a much larger clone is one base off. The chain links TRBV7-3 to TRBJ1-5; D is unresolved. Germline V lookup: CDR1 SGHTA, CDR2 FQGTGA. This CDR3 is 13 amino acids long. The CDR3 sequence: CASSLTRYQPRHF. The CDR3, as DNA: TGTGCCAGCAGCTTAACCCGCTATCAGCCCCGGCATTTT.

This chain links TRBV5-6 with TRBJ1-2, with 7 bases lining up with TRBD1. Germline V lookup: CDR1 SGHDT, CDR2 YYEEEE. V shed 4 bases, J shed 4 bases, and the junction held 16 bases outside the gene matches. This CDR3 is built from 17 residues. CDR3 region: CASSVRIQGSQLYGYTF. The CDR3 DNA sequence: TGTGCCAGCAGCGTACGGATACAGGGGTCCCAACTCTATGGCTACACCTTC.

This clonotype was counted only a few times. CDR3: CASSEQPGGGGDTQYF. The CDR3 DNA sequence: TGTGCCAGCAGTGAACAACCAGGGGGCGGAGGAGATACGCAGTATTTT. This chain connects TRBV2 to TRBJ2-3; 8 bases line up with TRBD1. V was clipped by 2 bases and J by 5 bases; unmatched bases: 9. Germline V gene lookup returns CDR1 SNHLY and CDR2 FYNNEI. This CDR3 has 16 residues.

CDR3 amino acids: CASSPDTGGWAEAFF. DNA for the CDR3: TGTGCCAGCAGCCCGGATACAGGGGGCTGGGCTGAAGCTTTCTTT. V and J are TRBV7-4 and TRBJ1-1; TRBD1 matches 9 bases. V lost 5 bases and J lost 6; bases outside the gene matches: 10. Germline V CDR1 and CDR2: SGHVT, SQSDAQ. The CDR3 covers 15 residues. The full variable domain, completed using reference TRBV7-4 and TRBJ1-1, is GAGVSQSPRYKVAKRGRDVALRCDSISGHVTLYWYRQTLGQGSEVLTYSQSDAQRDKSGRPSGRFSAERPERSVSTLKIQRTEQGDSAVYLCASSPDTGGWAEAFFGQGTRLTVV.

The CDR3 here is CASSPRGTGVSAYEQYF. As DNA, the CDR3 is TGTGCCAGCAGCCCCCGGGGGACAGGGGTCTCTGCTTACGAGCAGTACTTC. This chain uses TRBV7-9 with TRBJ2-7; 10 nucleotides agree with TRBD1. The CDR3 covers 17 residues. The V gene end was trimmed by 5 bases and the J gene end by 4 bases; junction bases not matched to a gene: 14. The germline CDR1 and CDR2 sequences are SEHNR and FQNEAQ (reference sequence).